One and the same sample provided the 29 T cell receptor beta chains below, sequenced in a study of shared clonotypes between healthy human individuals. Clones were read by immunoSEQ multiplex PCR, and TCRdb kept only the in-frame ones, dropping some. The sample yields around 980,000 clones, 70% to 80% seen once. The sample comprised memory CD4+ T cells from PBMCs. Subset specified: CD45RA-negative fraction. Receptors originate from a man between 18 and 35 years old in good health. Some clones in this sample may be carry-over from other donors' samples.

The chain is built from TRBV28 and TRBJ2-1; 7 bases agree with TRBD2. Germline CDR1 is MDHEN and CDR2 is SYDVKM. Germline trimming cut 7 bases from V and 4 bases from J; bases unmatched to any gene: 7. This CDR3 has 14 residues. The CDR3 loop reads CASTPGGGYNEQFF. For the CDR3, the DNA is TGTGCCAGCACCCCGGGAGGAGGATACAATGAGCAGTTCTTC.

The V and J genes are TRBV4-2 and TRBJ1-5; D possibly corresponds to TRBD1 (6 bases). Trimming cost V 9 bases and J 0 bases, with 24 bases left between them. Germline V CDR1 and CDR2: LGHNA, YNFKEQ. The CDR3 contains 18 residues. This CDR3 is CASSGAGALGNSNQPQHF. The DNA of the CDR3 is TGTGCCAGTTCGGGTGCAGGGGCATTGGGGAATAGCAATCAGCCCCAGCATTTT.

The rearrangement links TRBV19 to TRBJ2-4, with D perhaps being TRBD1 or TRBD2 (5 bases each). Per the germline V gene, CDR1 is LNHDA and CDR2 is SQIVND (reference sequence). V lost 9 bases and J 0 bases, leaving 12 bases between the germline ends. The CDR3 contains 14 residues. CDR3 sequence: CASRRAGAKNIQYF. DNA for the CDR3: TGTGCCAGCCGCAGGGCGGGAGCCAAAAACATTCAGTACTTC.

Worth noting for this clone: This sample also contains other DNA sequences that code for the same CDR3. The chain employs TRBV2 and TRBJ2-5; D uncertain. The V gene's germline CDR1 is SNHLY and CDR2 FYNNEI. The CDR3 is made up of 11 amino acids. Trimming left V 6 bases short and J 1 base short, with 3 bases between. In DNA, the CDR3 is TGTGCCAGCAGCGCCCAAGAGACCCAGTACTTC. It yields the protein CASSAQETQYF.

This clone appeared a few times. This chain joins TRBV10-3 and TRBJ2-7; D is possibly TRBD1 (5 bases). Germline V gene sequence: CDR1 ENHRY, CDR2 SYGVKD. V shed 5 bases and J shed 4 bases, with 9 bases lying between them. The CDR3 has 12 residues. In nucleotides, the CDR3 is TGTGCCATCAGTCCCCAGGGATACGAGCAGTACTTC. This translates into CAISPQGYEQYF.

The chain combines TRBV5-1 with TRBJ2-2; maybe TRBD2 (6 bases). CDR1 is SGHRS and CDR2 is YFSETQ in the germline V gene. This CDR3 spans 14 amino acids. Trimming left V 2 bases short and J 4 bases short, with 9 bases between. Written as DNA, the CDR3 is TGCGCCAGCAGCTTAACCGGGAGCACCGGGGAGCTGTTTTTT. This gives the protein CASSLTGSTGELFF.

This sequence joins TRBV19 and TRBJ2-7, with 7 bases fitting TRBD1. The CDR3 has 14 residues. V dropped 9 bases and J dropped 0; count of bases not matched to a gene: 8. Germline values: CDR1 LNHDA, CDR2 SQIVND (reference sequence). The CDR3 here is CARTTGHHSYEQYF. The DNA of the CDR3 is TGTGCCAGGACGACAGGGCATCACTCCTACGAGCAGTACTTC. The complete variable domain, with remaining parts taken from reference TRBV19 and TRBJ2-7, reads DGGITQSPKYLFRKEGQNVTLSCEQNLNHDAMYWYRQDPGQGLRLIYYSQIVNDFQKGDIAEGYSVSREKKESFPLTVTSAQKNPTAFYLCARTTGHHSYEQYFGPGTRLTVT.

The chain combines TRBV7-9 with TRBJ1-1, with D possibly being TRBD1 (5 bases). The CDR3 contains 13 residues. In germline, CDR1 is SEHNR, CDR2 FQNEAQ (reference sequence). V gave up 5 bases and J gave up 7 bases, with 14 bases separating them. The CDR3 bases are TGTGCCAGCAGCGATGGGACGGAATTTGAAGCTTTCTTT. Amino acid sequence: CASSDGTEFEAFF.

The CDR3 bases are TGTGCCTGGACGCTGGACAGGGGGCATTCACCCCTCCACTTT. Its protein is CAWTLDRGHSPLHF. V is TRBV30 and J is TRBJ1-6; 11 bases line up with TRBD1. There are 14 residues in the CDR3. CDR1 is GTSNPN, CDR2 SVGIG, per germline (reference sequence). Trimming took 4 bases from V and 8 from J; bases not matched to a gene: 4.

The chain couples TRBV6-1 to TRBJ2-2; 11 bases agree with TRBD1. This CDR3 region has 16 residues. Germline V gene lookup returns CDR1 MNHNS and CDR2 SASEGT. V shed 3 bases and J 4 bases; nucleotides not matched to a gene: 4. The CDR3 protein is CASSDRTGGRTGELFF. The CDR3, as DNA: TGTGCCAGCAGTGATCGGACAGGGGGCCGCACCGGGGAGCTGTTTTTT.

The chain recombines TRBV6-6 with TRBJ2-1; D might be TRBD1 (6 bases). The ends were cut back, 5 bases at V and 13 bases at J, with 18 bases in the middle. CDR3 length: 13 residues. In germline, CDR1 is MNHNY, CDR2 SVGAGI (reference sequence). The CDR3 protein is CASSTQGPPRQFF. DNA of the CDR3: TGTGCCAGCAGTACACAGGGCCCTCCCCGTCAGTTCTTC.

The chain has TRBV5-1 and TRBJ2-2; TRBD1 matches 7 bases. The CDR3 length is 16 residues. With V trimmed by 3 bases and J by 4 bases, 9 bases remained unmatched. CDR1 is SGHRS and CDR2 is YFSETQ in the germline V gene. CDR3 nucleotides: TGCGCCAGCAGCTCTGCGGCAGGGGGACGCACCGGGGAGCTGTTTTTT. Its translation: CASSSAAGGRTGELFF.

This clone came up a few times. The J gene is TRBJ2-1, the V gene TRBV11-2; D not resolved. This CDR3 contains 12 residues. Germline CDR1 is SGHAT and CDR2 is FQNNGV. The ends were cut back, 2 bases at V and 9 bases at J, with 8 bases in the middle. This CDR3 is CASSLTGIEQFF. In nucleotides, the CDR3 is TGTGCCAGCAGCTTAACGGGCATTGAGCAGTTCTTC. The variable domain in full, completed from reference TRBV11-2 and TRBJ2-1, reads EAGVAQSPRYKIIEKRQSVAFWCNPISGHATLYWYQQILGQGPKLLIQFQNNGVVDDSQLPKDRFSAERLKGVDSTLKIQPAKLEDSAVYLCASSLTGIEQFFGPGTRLTVL.

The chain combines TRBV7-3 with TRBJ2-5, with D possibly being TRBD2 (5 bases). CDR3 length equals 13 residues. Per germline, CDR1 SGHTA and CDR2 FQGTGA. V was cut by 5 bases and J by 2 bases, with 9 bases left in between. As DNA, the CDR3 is TGTGCCAGCAGCAGGCGCGGGCAAGAGACCCAGTACTTC. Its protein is CASSRRGQETQYF.

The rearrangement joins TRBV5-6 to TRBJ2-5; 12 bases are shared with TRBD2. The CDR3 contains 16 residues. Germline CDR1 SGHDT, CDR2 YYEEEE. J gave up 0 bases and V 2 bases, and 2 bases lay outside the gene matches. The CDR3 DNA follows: TGTGCCAGCAGCTTCCTAGCGGGAGGGTACCAAGAGACCCAGTACTTC. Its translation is CASSFLAGGYQETQYF.

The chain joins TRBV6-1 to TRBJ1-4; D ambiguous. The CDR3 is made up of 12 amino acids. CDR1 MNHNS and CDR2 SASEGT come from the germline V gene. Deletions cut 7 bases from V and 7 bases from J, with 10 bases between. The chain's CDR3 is CASKDPSEKLFF. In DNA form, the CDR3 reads TGTGCCAGCAAAGACCCGAGTGAAAAACTGTTTTTT.

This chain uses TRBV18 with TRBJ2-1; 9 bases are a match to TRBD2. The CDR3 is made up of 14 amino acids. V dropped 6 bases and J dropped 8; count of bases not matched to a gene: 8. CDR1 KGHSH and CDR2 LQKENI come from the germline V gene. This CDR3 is CASSGVIAGDEQFF. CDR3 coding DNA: TGTGCCAGCTCCGGCGTAATAGCGGGAGATGAGCAGTTCTTC.

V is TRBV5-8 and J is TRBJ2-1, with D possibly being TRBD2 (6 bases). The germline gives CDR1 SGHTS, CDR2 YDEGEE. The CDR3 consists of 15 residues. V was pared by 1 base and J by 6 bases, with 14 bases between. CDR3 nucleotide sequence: TGTGCCAGCAGCTTGTACGGGAGACGGCGCAATGAGCAGTTCTTC. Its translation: CASSLYGRRRNEQFF.

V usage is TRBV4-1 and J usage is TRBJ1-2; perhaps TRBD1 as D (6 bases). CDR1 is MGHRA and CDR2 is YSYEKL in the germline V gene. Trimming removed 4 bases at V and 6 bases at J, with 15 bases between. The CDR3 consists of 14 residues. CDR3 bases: TGCGCCAGCAGCCGTGATTGGGGGGCGAATGGCTACACCTTC. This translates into CASSRDWGANGYTF.

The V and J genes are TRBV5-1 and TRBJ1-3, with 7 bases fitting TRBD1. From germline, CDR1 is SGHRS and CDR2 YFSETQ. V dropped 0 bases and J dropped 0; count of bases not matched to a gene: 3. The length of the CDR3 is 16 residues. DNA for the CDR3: TGCGCCAGCAGCTTGGCGGGACAGCGCTCTGGAAACACCATATATTTT. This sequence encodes CASSLAGQRSGNTIYF. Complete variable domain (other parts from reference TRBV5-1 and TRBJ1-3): KAGVTQTPRYLIKTRGQQVTLSCSPISGHRSVSWYQQTPGQGLQFLFEYFSETQRNKGNFPGRFSGRQFSNSRSEMNVSTLELGDSALYLCASSLAGQRSGNTIYFGEGSWLTVV.

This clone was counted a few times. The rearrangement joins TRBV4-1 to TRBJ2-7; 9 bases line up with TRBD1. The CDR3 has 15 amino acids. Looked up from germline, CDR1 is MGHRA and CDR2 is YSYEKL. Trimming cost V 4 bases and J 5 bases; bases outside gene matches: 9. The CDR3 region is CASSLIGQGRNEQYF. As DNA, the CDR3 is TGCGCCAGCAGCCTTATAGGACAGGGGAGAAACGAGCAGTACTTC.

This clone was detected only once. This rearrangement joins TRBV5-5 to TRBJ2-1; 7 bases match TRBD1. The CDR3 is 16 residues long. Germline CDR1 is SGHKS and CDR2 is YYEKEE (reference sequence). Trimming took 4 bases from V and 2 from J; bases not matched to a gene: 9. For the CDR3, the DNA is TGTGCCAGCAGCCCACCCTACAGGGGTACCTACAATGAGCAGTTCTTC. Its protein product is CASSPPYRGTYNEQFF. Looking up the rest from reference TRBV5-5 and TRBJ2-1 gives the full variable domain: DAGVTQSPTHLIKTRGQQVTLRCSPISGHKSVSWYQQVLGQGPQFIFQYYEKEERGRGNFPDRFSARQFPNYSSELNVNALLLGDSALYLCASSPPYRGTYNEQFFGPGTRLTVL.

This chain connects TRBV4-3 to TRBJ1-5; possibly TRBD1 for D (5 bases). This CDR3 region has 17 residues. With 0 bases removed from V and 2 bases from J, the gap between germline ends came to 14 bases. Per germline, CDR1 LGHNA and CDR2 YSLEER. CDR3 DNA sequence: TGCGCCAGCAGCCAAGATTCTTGGGGCTTTGGCAATCAGCCCCAGCATTTT. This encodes CASSQDSWGFGNQPQHF.

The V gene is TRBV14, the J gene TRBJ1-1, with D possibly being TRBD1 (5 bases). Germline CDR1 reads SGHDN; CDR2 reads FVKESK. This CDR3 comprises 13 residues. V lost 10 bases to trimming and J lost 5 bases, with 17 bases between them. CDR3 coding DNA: TGTGCCACCGGGAGGCAGGGCGGAACTGAAGCTTTCTTT. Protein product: CATGRQGGTEAFF.

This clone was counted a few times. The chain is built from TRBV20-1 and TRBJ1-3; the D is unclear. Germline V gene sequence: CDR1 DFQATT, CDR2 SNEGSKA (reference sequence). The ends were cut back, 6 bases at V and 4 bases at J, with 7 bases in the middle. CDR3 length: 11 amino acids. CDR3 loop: CSAQDGNTIYF. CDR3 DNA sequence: TGCAGTGCCCAGGACGGAAACACCATATATTTT.

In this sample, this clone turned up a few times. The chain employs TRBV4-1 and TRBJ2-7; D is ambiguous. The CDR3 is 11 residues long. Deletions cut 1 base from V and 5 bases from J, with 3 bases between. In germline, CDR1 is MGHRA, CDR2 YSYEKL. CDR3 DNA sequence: TGCGCCAGCAGCCAAGGGGACGAGCAGTACTTC. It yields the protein CASSQGDEQYF.

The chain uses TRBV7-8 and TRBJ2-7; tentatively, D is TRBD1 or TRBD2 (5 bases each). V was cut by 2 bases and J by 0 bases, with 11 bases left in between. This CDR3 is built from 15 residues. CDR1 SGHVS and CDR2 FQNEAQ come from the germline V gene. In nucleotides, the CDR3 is TGTGCCAGCAGCTTATTCGGGGCCCACTCCTACGAGCAGTACTTC. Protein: CASSLFGAHSYEQYF.

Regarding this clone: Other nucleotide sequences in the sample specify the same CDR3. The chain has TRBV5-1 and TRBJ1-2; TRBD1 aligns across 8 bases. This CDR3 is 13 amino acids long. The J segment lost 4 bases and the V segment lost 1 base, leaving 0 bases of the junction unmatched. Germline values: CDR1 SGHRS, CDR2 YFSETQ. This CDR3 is CASSLQGAYGYTF. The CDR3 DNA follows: TGCGCCAGCAGCTTGCAGGGGGCCTATGGCTACACCTTC.

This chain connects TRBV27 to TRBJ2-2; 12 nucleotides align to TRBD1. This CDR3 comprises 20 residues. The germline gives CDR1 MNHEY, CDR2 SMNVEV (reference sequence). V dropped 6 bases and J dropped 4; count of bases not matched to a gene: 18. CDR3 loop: CASRARFTGTGGMSTGELFF. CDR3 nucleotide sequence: TGTGCCAGCAGGGCGCGGTTTACCGGGACAGGGGGCATGAGCACCGGGGAGCTGTTTTTT.